The rows below give T cell receptor beta chains drawn from one sample of a study of OX40 agonist ivuxolimab in advanced cancers. Using immunoSEQ multiplex PCR, the repertoire was profiled, and TCRdb retains in-frame clones only, with some absent. This sample carries approximately 90,000 clones, around nine tenths of them seen once, and the ten largest clones take 0.25% to 0.35%. Sequenced here: CD4+ or CD8+ T cells sorted from blood, sampled in a trial of the OX40 agonist ivuxolimab. These receptors were taken from an adult with an advanced solid tumor such as melanoma, head and neck, liver or kidney cancer. CDR3s include the opening cysteine and the closing phenylalanine or tryptophan. Each record gives: V gene, J gene, clone size, CDR3 length, CDR3 protein. Only part of the rows carry a size: once, few, many, or a class if the clone is expanded.

V: TRBV2; J: TRBJ1-1; size: NA; length: 14; CDR3: CASSERSGVTEAFF
V: TRBV6-5; J: TRBJ2-7; size: NA; length: 15; CDR3: CASSYSGLHGGEQYF
V: TRBV4-2; J: TRBJ2-3; size: NA; length: 16; CDR3: CASSQGIAGSTGSEYF
V: TRBV29-1; J: TRBJ2-1; size: NA; length: 13; CDR3: CSVERSSYNEQFF
V: TRBV7-9; J: TRBJ2-5; size: NA; length: 17; CDR3: CASSLRGTGGYQETQYF
V: TRBV7-9; J: TRBJ1-2; size: NA; length: 14; CDR3: CASSAGGLIYGYTF
V: TRBV21-1; J: TRBJ2-3; size: NA; length: 19; CDR3: CASSPGPRIRDRGTNTQYF
V: TRBV11-2; J: TRBJ2-3; size: NA; length: 15; CDR3: CASSRAGVATDTQYF
V: TRBV11-2; J: TRBJ2-1; size: NA; length: 15; CDR3: CASSSWTSGGGEQFF
V: TRBV11-2; J: TRBJ2-1; size: NA; length: 14; CDR3: CASSLARGGHEQFF
V: TRBV6-1; J: TRBJ1-3; size: NA; length: 17; CDR3: CASSDRTGVISGNTIYF
V: TRBV5-1; J: TRBJ2-5; size: NA; length: 14; CDR3: CASRVEGGKETQYF
V: TRBV5-1; J: TRBJ1-2; size: NA; length: 14; CDR3: CASSLATGTYGYTF
V: TRBV7-2; J: TRBJ2-7; size: NA; length: 14; CDR3: CASSLQGQRYEQYF
V: TRBV7-8; J: TRBJ1-3; size: NA; length: 14; CDR3: CASSQGWGGNTIYF
V: TRBV21-1; J: TRBJ2-3; size: NA; length: 13; CDR3: CASSLERTDTQYF
V: TRBV19; J: TRBJ1-2; size: NA; length: 15; CDR3: CASSIAGQELYGYTF
V: TRBV4-3; J: TRBJ2-2; size: NA; length: 14; CDR3: CASSHGENTGELFF
V: TRBV7-8; J: TRBJ2-7; size: few; length: 11; CDR3: CASSRSYEQYF
V: TRBV5-4; J: TRBJ2-4; size: NA; length: 13; CDR3: CATSGSFKNIQYF
V: TRBV19; J: TRBJ1-1; size: NA; length: 17; CDR3: CASSISPGQDMNTEAFF
V: TRBV19; J: TRBJ1-6; size: NA; length: 14; CDR3: CASSTGALYSPLHF
V: TRBV6-6; J: TRBJ2-7; size: NA; length: 16; CDR3: CASSYDPSRDSYEQYF
V: TRBV18; J: TRBJ1-1; size: few; length: 13; CDR3: CASSGFVDTEAFF
V: TRBV6-1; J: TRBJ2-7; size: once; length: 13; CDR3: CASRGGPSYEQYF
V: TRBV29-1; J: TRBJ2-3; size: NA; length: 14; CDR3: CSVGAGLVGDTQYF
V: TRBV16; J: TRBJ2-6; size: NA; length: 15; CDR3: CASSQLESGANVLTF
V: TRBV6-5; J: TRBJ1-3; size: NA; length: 16; CDR3: CASSYSPGSSGNTIYF
V: TRBV5-1; J: TRBJ1-1; size: NA; length: 14; CDR3: CASSRDSMNTEAFF
V: TRBV6-5; J: TRBJ1-1; size: NA; length: 14; CDR3: CASRTESSVTEAFF
V: TRBV5-1; J: TRBJ2-5; size: NA; length: 13; CDR3: CASSLKGAETQYF
V: TRBV19; J: TRBJ1-1; size: NA; length: 13; CDR3: CASSIKDITEAFF
V: TRBV18; J: TRBJ1-1; size: NA; length: 15; CDR3: CASSRPLRGGSEAFF
V: TRBV11-2; J: TRBJ1-4; size: NA; length: 14; CDR3: CASRVEGVNEKLFF
V: TRBV6-6; J: TRBJ1-2; size: NA; length: 15; CDR3: CASRNGQGGGYGYTF
V: TRBV10-3; J: TRBJ2-3; size: NA; length: 15; CDR3: CAIRTSGGPGDTQYF
V: TRBV6-1; J: TRBJ1-1; size: NA; length: 13; CDR3: CASEGQLNTEAFF
V: TRBV6-5; J: TRBJ1-1; size: NA; length: 16; CDR3: CASSYSSGQVNTEAFF
V: TRBV5-1; J: TRBJ1-6; size: NA; length: 15; CDR3: CASSLTGGDNSPLHF
V: TRBV4-3; J: TRBJ1-2; size: NA; length: 13; CDR3: CASSQDRTYGYTF
V: TRBV6-6; J: TRBJ1-1; size: NA; length: 14; CDR3: CASSFRGKGTEAFF
V: TRBV30; J: TRBJ2-7; size: NA; length: 13; CDR3: CAWRYGRAYEQYF
V: TRBV4-3; J: TRBJ1-2; size: NA; length: 14; CDR3: CASSQFSGNYGYTF
V: TRBV6-1; J: TRBJ2-2; size: NA; length: 15; CDR3: CASRATGYNTGELFF
V: TRBV7-9; J: TRBJ2-4; size: once; length: 14; CDR3: CASSHSTGKNIQYF
V: TRBV25-1; J: TRBJ2-7; size: once; length: 13; CDR3: CATGLAGPYEQYF
V: TRBV6-5; J: TRBJ1-2; size: NA; length: 14; CDR3: CASRPGGGGYGYTF
V: TRBV19; J: TRBJ1-3; size: NA; length: 13; CDR3: CASKGTPGNTIYF